A selection of T cell receptor beta chains follows, all from one sample in a study of T cells in Graves' hyperthyroidism and ophthalmopathy. TCRdb independently ran MiXCR on the multiplex PCR reads; one entry per CDR3 protein. The sample lists roughly 710,000 distinct CDR3 sequences; about 35% were seen once. Material: blood. The source is a middle-aged woman with Graves' hyperthyroidism. The CDR3 runs from the conserved cysteine through the conserved F or W. D genes are given only for firm matches. Where a row states a size, it is once, few, many or the class of an expanded clone; other rows omit it.

J | size | D | V | DNA | CDR3
TRBJ1-5 | . | . | TRBV5-5 | . | CASSGTFGTGNQPRHF
TRBJ2-7 | many | TRBD1 | TRBV10-2 | TGCGCCAGCACTGGGACAGTTTACGAGCAGTACTTC | CASTGTVYEQYF
TRBJ2-5 | few | . | TRBV7-2 | TGTGCCAGCAGCACCCGTACAGGGATGGGTGGAGAGACCCAGTACTTC | CASSTRTGMGGETQYF
TRBJ2-1 | once | . | TRBV7-2 | TGTGCCAGCAGCTCCGGACAGATCAATGAGCAGTTCTTC | CASSSGQINEQFF
TRBJ1-2 | . | . | TRBV4-2 | TGTGCCAGCAGCCAAGAGGCAGGGGAAGAGGGAGGCTACACCTTC | CASSQEAGEEGGYTF
TRBJ1-2 | many | TRBD1 | TRBV14 | TGTGCCAGCAGCCAAGGCCCAGGGACAGGAGGCTACACCTTC | CASSQGPGTGGYTF
TRBJ1-5 | many | TRBD1 | TRBV7-9 | TGTGCCAGCACCCAGGGGGGGGACAATCAGCCCCAGCATTTT | CASTQGGDNQPQHF
TRBJ1-2 | few | TRBD1 | TRBV7-2 | TGTGCCAGCAGAGGACAGGGAGCTAACTATGGCTACACCTTC | CASRGQGANYGYTF
TRBJ1-5 | . | . | TRBV27 | TGTGCCAGCAGCACCCCCGGGCTAGGCGGGGCCCAGCATTTT | CASSTPGLGGAQHF
TRBJ2-2 | few | . | TRBV19 | TGTGCCAGTAGTACGCCGGGACGCCGTAGCGGGGAGCTGTTTTTT | CASSTPGRRSGELFF
TRBJ1-2 | . | . | TRBV24-1 | TGTGCCAGCAGTTTCTGGCAGGGTGGCTATGGCTACACCTTC | CASSFWQGGYGYTF
TRBJ1-1 | . | . | TRBV6-4 | TGTGCCAGCAGCCGAGAAGGGGTCACTGAAGCTTTCTTT | CASSREGVTEAFF
TRBJ1-4 | few | TRBD1 | TRBV4-3 | TGCGCCAGCAGCCACCCGCCGGGACAGGGGAATGAAAAACTGTTTTTT | CASSHPPGQGNEKLFF